The next 31 T cell receptor beta chains were all read from a single sample in a study of blood T cell repertoires in COVID-19. The protocol was immunoSEQ multiplex PCR, while the TCRdb copy is restricted to in-frame clones and leaves out a portion. The sample lists around 270,000 clones; approximately 85% were seen once. Sequenced material: PBMCs or T cells enriched from blood (not recorded which). Every receptor here comes from a woman between 25 and 40 years old who had recovered from COVID-19.

In regard to this clone: Additional DNA sequences in this sample encode the identical CDR3. The J gene is TRBJ1-2, the V gene TRBV5-6; 10 nucleotides line up with TRBD1. Per germline, CDR1 SGHDT and CDR2 YYEEEE. V dropped 1 base and J dropped 5; count of bases not matched to a gene: 2. The CDR3 loop spans 14 amino acids. The CDR3 sequence: CASSLRDRGYGYTF. Written as DNA, the CDR3 is TGTGCCAGCAGCTTGAGGGACAGGGGATATGGCTACACCTTC.

The table lists this clone with a count of one. The V gene is TRBV27, the J gene TRBJ1-5; 8 nucleotides match TRBD1. This CDR3 is 15 amino acids long. V was clipped by 3 bases and J by 6 bases; unmatched bases: 7. Germline V gene lookup returns CDR1 MNHEY and CDR2 SMNVEV (reference sequence). DNA for the CDR3: TGTGCCAGCAGTTTCGGAGCAGGGGGCGGTCAGCCCCAGCATTTT. Its translation: CASSFGAGGGQPQHF.

This clone was counted only a few times. This chain joins TRBV12-3 or TRBV12-4 and TRBJ1-5, with D unclear. The CDR3 length is 13 residues. Trimming pared 0 bases from V and 6 bases from J, leaving 6 bases between. The chain's CDR3 is CASSLAAFQPQHF. The DNA for the CDR3 is TGTGCCAGCAGTTTAGCCGCGTTTCAGCCCCAGCATTTT.

V is TRBV7-3 and J is TRBJ2-1; 13 nucleotides agree with TRBD2. The CDR3 has 17 amino acids. The germline gives CDR1 SGHTA, CDR2 FQGTGA. V gave up 4 bases and J gave up 6 bases; unmatched junction bases: 9. Written as DNA, the CDR3 is TGTGCCAGCAGCTATTCTGGGACTAGCGGGAACGGCAATGAGCAGTTCTTC. It encodes CASSYSGTSGNGNEQFF. The whole variable domain, remainder taken from reference TRBV7-3 and TRBJ2-1, is GAGVSQTPSNKVTEKGKYVELRCDPISGHTALYWYRQSLGQGPEFLIYFQGTGAADDSGLPNDRFFAVRPEGSVSTLKIQRTERGDSAVYLCASSYSGTSGNGNEQFFGPGTRLTVL.

The chain employs TRBV9 and TRBJ2-3, with D perhaps TRBD2 (6 bases). CDR1 is SGDLS, CDR2 YYNGEE, per germline. The V and J ends lost 3 bases and 0 bases respectively, with 11 bases between them. The CDR3 length is 15 residues. CDR3 sequence (DNA): TGTGCCAGCAGCGAATCGGGACTGAGCACAGATACGCAGTATTTT. Amino acid sequence: CASSESGLSTDTQYF.

This chain's CDR3 is CASSPSRGNYGYTF. The DNA of the CDR3 is TGTGCCAGCTCACCATCTCGGGGGAACTATGGCTACACCTTC. The chain has TRBV18 and TRBJ1-2, with D possibly matching TRBD1 (5 bases). CDR1 KGHSH and CDR2 LQKENI come from the germline V gene. Trimming shortened V by 2 bases and J by 2 bases, and 9 bases separated the two germline ends. The CDR3 totals 14 residues.

The rearrangement links TRBV29-1 to TRBJ1-4; a weak D match, TRBD1 (6 bases). The germline gives CDR1 SQVTM, CDR2 ANQGSEA. Trimming left V 5 bases short and J 7 bases short, with 17 bases between. The length of the CDR3 is 14 residues. CDR3 coding DNA: TGCAGCGTTACCCCACAGGGTACTCCTGAAAAACTGTTTTTT. Translating it yields CSVTPQGTPEKLFF.

The chain carries TRBV5-1 and TRBJ2-4; possibly TRBD2 for D (5 bases). The CDR3 sequence is 16 residues long. Germline values: CDR1 SGHRS, CDR2 YFSETQ. V lost 0 bases and J lost 6, with 16 bases in between. The CDR3 sequence: CASSLGGVALGNIQYF. In DNA form, the CDR3 reads TGCGCCAGCAGCTTGGGGGGAGTTGCCCTCGGAAACATTCAGTACTTC. The entire variable domain, with the rest obtained from reference TRBV5-1 and TRBJ2-4, is as follows: KAGVTQTPRYLIKTRGQQVTLSCSPISGHRSVSWYQQTPGQGLQFLFEYFSETQRNKGNFPGRFSGRQFSNSRSEMNVSTLELGDSALYLCASSLGGVALGNIQYFGAGTRLSVL.

The V and J genes are TRBV12-5 and TRBJ1-2, with 9 positions matching TRBD1. CDR3 length equals 13 residues. Germline V gene sequence: CDR1 LGHNT, CDR2 FRNRAP. The trim removed 3 bases at V and 7 bases at J, leaving 3 bases unmatched. The CDR3 sequence is CASGFGTGFGYTF. CDR3 DNA sequence: TGTGCTAGTGGTTTTGGGACAGGGTTTGGCTACACCTTC.

This chain joins TRBV28 and TRBJ1-2, with TRBD1 matching over 10 bases. The germline CDR1 and CDR2 sequences are MDHEN and SYDVKM. V lost 3 bases and J lost 3; bases outside the gene matches: 19. CDR3 length: 20 residues. CDR3 amino acids: CASSFGFNFGGQGRDYGYTF. The CDR3 DNA sequence: TGTGCCAGCAGTTTCGGGTTCAACTTCGGGGGACAGGGGAGAGACTATGGCTACACCTTC.

The chain is built from TRBV27 and TRBJ1-2; possible D gene TRBD1, 6 bases. The germline V and J ends were trimmed by 5 bases and 6 bases, with 13 bases remaining between them. This CDR3 spans 13 amino acids. Germline values: CDR1 MNHEY, CDR2 SMNVEV (reference sequence). For the CDR3, the DNA is TGTGCCAGCAGTCGCAATTCAGGGGATGGCTACACCTTC. Protein: CASSRNSGDGYTF.

The chain carries TRBV9 and TRBJ2-7; TRBD2 matches at 9 bases. The V and J ends lost 0 bases and 7 bases, in that order; junction bases with no gene match: 14. This CDR3 is 17 amino acids long. The germline gives CDR1 SGDLS, CDR2 YYNGEE. For the CDR3, the DNA is TGTGCCAGCAGCGTAGGGTCTAGCGGGATGAACACGGGGGAGCAGTACTTC. This sequence encodes CASSVGSSGMNTGEQYF.

This chain joins TRBV19 and TRBJ2-2; no clear D gene. Trimming took 5 bases from V and 4 from J, leaving 5 bases between them. Germline CDR1 and CDR2: LNHDA and SQIVND (reference sequence). The CDR3 contains 12 residues. The CDR3 here is CASSYGTGELFF. The CDR3 bases are TGTGCCAGTAGTTACGGCACCGGGGAGCTGTTTTTT.

This sequence joins TRBV5-5 and TRBJ1-6; no clear D. This CDR3 has 14 residues. The V end was cut by 4 bases, the J end by 6 bases, with 11 bases between. Germline V lookup: CDR1 SGHKS, CDR2 YYEKEE (reference sequence). CDR3: CASSLDYLNSPLHF. The CDR3, as DNA: TGTGCCAGCAGCCTGGACTACCTTAATTCACCCCTCCACTTT.

The chain links TRBV4-2 to TRBJ1-6, with D perhaps matching TRBD1 (5 bases). Germline-derived CDR1 and CDR2 are LGHNA and YNFKEQ. This CDR3 has 16 residues. V was trimmed by 1 base and J by 5 bases, leaving 12 bases between them. The CDR3 DNA reads as TGTGCCAGCAGCCAAGCTCGTACAGGTCATAATTCACCCCTCCACTTT. Residues: CASSQARTGHNSPLHF.

This clone was detected only a few times. This chain uses TRBV5-4 with TRBJ2-2, with D possibly matching TRBD2 (5 bases). Deletions cut 2 bases from V and 1 base from J, with 6 bases between. Looked up from germline, CDR1 is SGHNT and CDR2 is YYREEE (reference sequence). This CDR3 is 14 amino acids long. The CDR3: CASSFAGNTGELFF. In nucleotides, the CDR3 is TGTGCCAGCAGCTTCGCGGGGAACACCGGGGAGCTGTTTTTT.

This chain connects TRBV12-3 or TRBV12-4 to TRBJ2-7; tentative D call: TRBD2 (5 bases). The CDR3 contains 11 residues. V was pared by 4 bases and J by 7 bases, with 8 bases between. The CDR3 DNA is TGTGCCAGCAGTTCGAGAGGGGAGCAGTACTTC. Amino acids: CASSSRGEQYF.

The chain joins TRBV18 to TRBJ2-7; TRBD1 agrees at 9 bases. The germline gives CDR1 KGHSH, CDR2 LQKENI. V gave up 0 bases and J gave up 3 bases; unmatched junction bases: 9. This CDR3 is 17 amino acids long. The CDR3 sequence is CASSPPLSGTGHYEQYF. The DNA for the CDR3 is TGTGCCAGCTCACCACCCCTTTCCGGGACAGGGCACTACGAGCAGTACTTC.

The chain links TRBV29-1 to TRBJ1-1; weak D call: TRBD1 (5 bases). This CDR3 is 14 amino acids long. V lost 4 bases and J lost 11, with 23 bases in between. Per germline, CDR1 SQVTM and CDR2 ANQGSEA. As DNA, the CDR3 is TGCAGCGTTGCAACGCCGCCCCAGGGAGGGACGGCTTTCTTT. Residues: CSVATPPQGGTAFF.

The rearrangement joins TRBV24-1 to TRBJ2-3; 16 nucleotides align to TRBD2. This CDR3 has 18 residues. V trimming: 3 bases; J trimming: 5 bases; junction bases outside the gene matches: 7. Germline loops: CDR1 KGHDR, CDR2 SFDVKD. CDR3 loop: CATSDQGTSGGAEDTQYF. The DNA for the CDR3 is TGTGCCACCAGTGATCAAGGGACTAGCGGGGGGGCAGAAGATACGCAGTATTTT.

The V and J genes are TRBV5-6 and TRBJ1-4, with TRBD1 identical over 8 bases. The germline gives CDR1 SGHDT, CDR2 YYEEEE. V lost 1 base, J lost 3 bases, and 5 bases stayed unmatched. This CDR3 comprises 16 residues. The CDR3 DNA is TGTGCCAGCAGCTTGAGGCAGGGGGCGCCTAATGAAAAACTGTTTTTT. Amino acid sequence: CASSLRQGAPNEKLFF. The full variable domain, completed using reference TRBV5-6 and TRBJ1-4, is DAGVTQSPTHLIKTRGQQVTLRCSPKSGHDTVSWYQQALGQGPQFIFQYYEEEERQRGNFPDRFSGHQFPNYSSELNVNALLLGDSALYLCASSLRQGAPNEKLFFGSGTQLSVL.

This clone was counted between two and nine times. The CDR3 region is CASSRDLAGGGETQYF. For the CDR3, the DNA is TGTGCCAGCAGCCGTGATCTAGCGGGAGGTGGAGAGACCCAGTACTTC. The chain uses TRBV14 and TRBJ2-5; TRBD2 aligns across 11 bases. CDR1 is SGHDN, CDR2 FVKESK, per germline. This CDR3 spans 16 amino acids. Losses at the gene ends were 4 bases for V and 4 bases for J; bases not matched to a gene: 8.

V usage is TRBV7-9 and J usage is TRBJ1-2, with a weak D call TRBD1 (6 bases). Germline V gives CDR1 SEHNR, CDR2 FQNEAQ (reference sequence). The CDR3 contains 15 residues. V was trimmed by 6 bases and J by 4 bases, leaving 18 bases between them. The CDR3 protein is CASSPPGVIGYGYTF. The CDR3 DNA follows: TGTGCCAGCAGTCCTCCAGGGGTAATCGGCTATGGCTACACCTTC.

This clone is a singleton in its sample. The chain employs TRBV18 and TRBJ1-1; 9 positions agree with TRBD1. CDR1 and CDR2 (germline): KGHSH, LQKENI. The CDR3 is 15 amino acids. With 3 bases clipped from V and 4 bases from J, the junction kept 6 bases outside the gene matches. The CDR3 protein is CASSPGQGRSTEAFF. The DNA for the CDR3 is TGTGCCAGCTCACCGGGACAGGGACGGAGCACTGAAGCTTTCTTT.

The chain recombines TRBV9 with TRBJ1-1; D unresolved. Trimming took 1 base from V and 4 from J, leaving 8 bases between them. The CDR3 consists of 13 residues. The germline CDR1 and CDR2 sequences are SGDLS and YYNGEE. The CDR3 bases are TGTGCCAGCAGCGTAAGCGGGATCACTGAAGCTTTCTTT. This sequence encodes CASSVSGITEAFF.

A single count supports this clone. The genes are TRBV5-6 and TRBJ2-2; tentatively, D is TRBD2 (6 bases). Germline V gene sequence: CDR1 SGHDT, CDR2 YYEEEE. V was pared by 0 bases and J by 1 base, with 7 bases between. The CDR3 length is 15 residues. The CDR3 DNA follows: TGTGCCAGCAGCTTGGAGGGAGGGAACACCGGGGAGCTGTTTTTT. This translates into CASSLEGGNTGELFF.

The CDR3 reads CATSDPRGGNTEAFF. For the CDR3, the DNA is TGTGCCACCAGTGACCCAAGGGGTGGGAACACTGAAGCTTTCTTT. This rearrangement joins TRBV24-1 to TRBJ1-1, with D perhaps TRBD1 (5 bases). The CDR3 consists of 15 residues. Trimming pared 4 bases from V and 1 base from J, leaving 12 bases between. Germline V gene sequence: CDR1 KGHDR, CDR2 SFDVKD.

DNA for the CDR3: TGCAGTGCTAGTCCCGACACTGAAGCTTTCTTT. Its translation is CSASPDTEAFF. The chain carries TRBV20-1 and TRBJ1-1; D is uncertain. Germline values: CDR1 DFQATT, CDR2 SNEGSKA (reference sequence). The CDR3 contains 11 residues. V lost 3 bases to trimming and J lost 3 bases, with 5 bases between them.

This sequence joins TRBV6-5 and TRBJ1-1; unclear D gene. Trimming cost V 0 bases and J 7 bases, with 12 bases left between them. Germline V lookup: CDR1 MNHEY, CDR2 SVGAGI. The CDR3 has 14 residues. The CDR3, as DNA: TGTGCCAGCAGTTACTCGTACTCCCGGGGTGAAGCTTTCTTT. It translates to CASSYSYSRGEAFF.

This clone was picked up a small number of times. The rearrangement links TRBV6-4 to TRBJ2-2; D not resolved. The CDR3 is 15 residues long. Per germline, CDR1 MRHNA and CDR2 SNTAGT. Between the trimmed V and J ends, which lost 3 bases and 3 bases, there was a span of 11 bases. The CDR3, as DNA: TGTGCCAGCAGTGAAATCGACGGAGACACCGGGGAGCTGTTTTTT. Translating gives CASSEIDGDTGELFF.

The rearrangement uses TRBV27 and TRBJ2-3, with 7 bases identical to TRBD1. The trim removed 6 bases at V and 3 bases at J, leaving 9 bases unmatched. The germline V gene encodes CDR1 MNHEY and CDR2 SMNVEV (reference sequence). This CDR3 has 15 amino acids. CDR3 coding DNA: TGTGCCAGCAGCACTGGGGACAGCCCAACAGATACGCAGTATTTT. Its protein product is CASSTGDSPTDTQYF.